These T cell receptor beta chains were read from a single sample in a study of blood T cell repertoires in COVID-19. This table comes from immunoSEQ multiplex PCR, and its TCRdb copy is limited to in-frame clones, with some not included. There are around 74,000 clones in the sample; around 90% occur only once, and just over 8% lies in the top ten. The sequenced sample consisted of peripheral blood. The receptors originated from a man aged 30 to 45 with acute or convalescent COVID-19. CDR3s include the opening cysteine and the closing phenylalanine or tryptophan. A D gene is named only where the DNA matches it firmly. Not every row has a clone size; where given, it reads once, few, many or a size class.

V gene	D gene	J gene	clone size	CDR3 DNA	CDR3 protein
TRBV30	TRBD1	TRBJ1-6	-	TGTGCCTGGAAATTTGGGGACAGGGATGATTCACCCCTCCACTTT	CAWKFGDRDDSPLHF
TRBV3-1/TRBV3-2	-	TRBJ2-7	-	TGTGCCAGCAGCGCCGGGAGATTGGCGGCCTACGAGCAGTACTTC	CASSAGRLAAYEQYF
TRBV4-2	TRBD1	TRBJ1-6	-	TGTGCCAGCAGCCAAGTTAAAGGGACAGGGGGCTACTCACCCCTCCACTTT	CASSQVKGTGGYSPLHF
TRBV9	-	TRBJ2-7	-	TGTGCCAGCAGCGTAGGACAGGGAGGCGAGCAGTACTTC	CASSVGQGGEQYF
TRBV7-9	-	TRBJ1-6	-	TGTGCCAGCAGTAAAACCGGGGGAAAAAATTCACCCCTCCACTTT	CASSKTGGKNSPLHF
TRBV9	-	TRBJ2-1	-	TGTGCCAGCAGCGTAGAGGGGATCGATGAGCAGTTCTTC	CASSVEGIDEQFF
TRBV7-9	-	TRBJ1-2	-	TGTGCCAGAGAGGGTCCGGGAGGGGATGGCTACACCTTC	CAREGPGGDGYTF
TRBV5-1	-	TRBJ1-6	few	TGCGCCAGCAGCTGGGGGGGCGTCGCTAATTCACCCCTCCACTTT	CASSWGGVANSPLHF
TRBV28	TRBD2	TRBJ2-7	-	TGTGCCAGCAGTCTCTCAGGGACTAGCAATTTTTACGAGCAGTACTTC	CASSLSGTSNFYEQYF
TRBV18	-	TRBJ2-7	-	TGTGCCAGCTCACCACCTCCAGGAGGATACGAGCAGTACTTC	CASSPPPGGYEQYF
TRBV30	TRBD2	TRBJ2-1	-	TGTGCCTGGAGGGCGATAGCGGGATTCTATGAGCAGTTCTTC	CAWRAIAGFYEQFF
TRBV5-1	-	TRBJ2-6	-	TGCGCCAGCAGCTTGGCCTTCGGTCCGAGTACGCTTGGGGCCAACGTCCTGACTTTC	CASSLAFGPSTLGANVLTF
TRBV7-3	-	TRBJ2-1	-	TGTGCCAGCAGCTTAGCCGGTGGGAGTAAGTACAATGAGCAGTTCTTC	CASSLAGGSKYNEQFF
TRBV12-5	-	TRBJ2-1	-	TGTGCTAGTGGCCGCCCACCTCTAGAAGACTACAATGAGCAGTTCTTC	CASGRPPLEDYNEQFF
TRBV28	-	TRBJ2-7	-	TGTGCCAGCAGATCGGACAACGGTCGAGGAGAGCAGTACTTC	CASRSDNGRGEQYF
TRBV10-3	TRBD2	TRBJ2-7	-	TGTGCCATCAGGGGGGGTAGCGGGAGGAACGAGCAGTACTTC	CAIRGGSGRNEQYF
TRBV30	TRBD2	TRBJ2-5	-	TGTGCCTGGAGTGTACCCCTAGCGGGAGAGACCCAGTACTTC	CAWSVPLAGETQYF